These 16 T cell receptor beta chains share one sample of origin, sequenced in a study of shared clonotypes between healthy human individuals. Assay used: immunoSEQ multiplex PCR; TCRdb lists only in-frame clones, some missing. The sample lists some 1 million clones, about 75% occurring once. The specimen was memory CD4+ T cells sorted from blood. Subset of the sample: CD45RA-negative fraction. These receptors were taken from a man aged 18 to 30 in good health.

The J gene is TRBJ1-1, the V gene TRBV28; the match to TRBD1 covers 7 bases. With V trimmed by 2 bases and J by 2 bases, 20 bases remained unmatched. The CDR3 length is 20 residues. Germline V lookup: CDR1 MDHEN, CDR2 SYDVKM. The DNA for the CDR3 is TGTGCCAGCAGTTTACCAACAGAGACTACTACAGGGGCCCGAAACACTGAAGCTTTCTTT. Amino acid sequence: CASSLPTETTTGARNTEAFF.

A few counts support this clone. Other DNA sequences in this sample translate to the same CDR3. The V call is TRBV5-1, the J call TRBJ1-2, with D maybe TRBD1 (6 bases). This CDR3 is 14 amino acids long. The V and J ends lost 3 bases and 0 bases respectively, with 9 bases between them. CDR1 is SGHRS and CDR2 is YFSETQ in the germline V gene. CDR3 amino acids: CASSSGTSNYGYTF. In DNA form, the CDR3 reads TGCGCCAGCAGCTCCGGGACATCTAACTATGGCTACACCTTC.

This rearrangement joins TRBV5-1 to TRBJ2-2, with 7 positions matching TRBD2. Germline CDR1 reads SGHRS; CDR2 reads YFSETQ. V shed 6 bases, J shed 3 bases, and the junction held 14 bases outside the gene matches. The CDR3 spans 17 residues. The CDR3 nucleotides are TGCGCCAGCACCCCTGGCGGACTAGTACGTGACACCGGGGAGCTGTTTTTT. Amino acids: CASTPGGLVRDTGELFF.

The CDR3 DNA sequence: TGTGCCAGCAGGCAACAGGGAACGGGCTATGGCTACACCTTC. Protein sequence: CASRQQGTGYGYTF. The chain links TRBV27 to TRBJ1-2, with a possible D match to TRBD1 (6 bases). From germline, CDR1 is MNHEY and CDR2 SMNVEV (reference sequence). Trimming pared 6 bases from V and 4 bases from J, leaving 15 bases between. There are 14 residues in the CDR3.

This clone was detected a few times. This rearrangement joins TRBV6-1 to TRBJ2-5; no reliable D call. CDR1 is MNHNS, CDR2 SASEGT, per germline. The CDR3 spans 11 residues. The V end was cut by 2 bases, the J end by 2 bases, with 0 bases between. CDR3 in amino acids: CASSEQETQYF. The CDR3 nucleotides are TGTGCCAGCAGTGAACAAGAGACCCAGTACTTC.

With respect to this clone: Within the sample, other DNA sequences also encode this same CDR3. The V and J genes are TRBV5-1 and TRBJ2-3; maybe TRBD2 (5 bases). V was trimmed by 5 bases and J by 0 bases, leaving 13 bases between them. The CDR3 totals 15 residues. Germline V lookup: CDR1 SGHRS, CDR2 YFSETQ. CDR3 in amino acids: CASSSGRTSTDTQYF. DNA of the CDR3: TGCGCCAGCAGTTCGGGGAGAACTAGCACAGATACGCAGTATTTT.

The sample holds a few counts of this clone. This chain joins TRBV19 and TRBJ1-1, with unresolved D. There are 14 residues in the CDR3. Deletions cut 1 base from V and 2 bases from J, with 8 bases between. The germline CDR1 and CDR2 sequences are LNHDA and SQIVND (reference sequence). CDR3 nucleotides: TGTGCCAGTAGTATAGCGCACACCAACACTGAAGCTTTCTTT. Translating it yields CASSIAHTNTEAFF.

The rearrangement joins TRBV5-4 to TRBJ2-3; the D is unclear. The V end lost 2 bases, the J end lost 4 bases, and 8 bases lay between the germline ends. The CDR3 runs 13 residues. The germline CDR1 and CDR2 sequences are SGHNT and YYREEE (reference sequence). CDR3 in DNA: TGTGCCAGCAGCTTTCCAGTCGCAGATACGCAGTATTTT. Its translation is CASSFPVADTQYF.

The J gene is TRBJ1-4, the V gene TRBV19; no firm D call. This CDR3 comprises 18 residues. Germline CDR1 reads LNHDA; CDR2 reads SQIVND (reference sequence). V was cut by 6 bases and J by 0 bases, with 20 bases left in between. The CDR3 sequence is CASSDRIRNSATNEKLFF. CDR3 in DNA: TGTGCCAGTAGCGACCGGATCCGCAACTCTGCAACTAATGAAAAACTGTTTTTT.

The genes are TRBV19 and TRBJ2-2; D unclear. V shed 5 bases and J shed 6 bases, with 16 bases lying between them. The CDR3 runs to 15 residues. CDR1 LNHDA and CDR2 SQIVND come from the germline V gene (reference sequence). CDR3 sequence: CASSQAALYPGELFF. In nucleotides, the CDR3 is TGTGCCAGTAGTCAGGCCGCCCTCTATCCCGGGGAGCTGTTTTTT.

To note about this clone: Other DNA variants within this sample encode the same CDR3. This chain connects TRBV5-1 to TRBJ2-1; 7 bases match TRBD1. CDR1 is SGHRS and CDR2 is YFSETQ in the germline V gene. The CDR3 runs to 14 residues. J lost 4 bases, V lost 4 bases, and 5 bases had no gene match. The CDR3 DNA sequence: TGCGCCAGCAGCCCTGGGACAGCTTACAATGAGCAGTTCTTC. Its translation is CASSPGTAYNEQFF. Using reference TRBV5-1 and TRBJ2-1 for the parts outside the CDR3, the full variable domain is KAGVTQTPRYLIKTRGQQVTLSCSPISGHRSVSWYQQTPGQGLQFLFEYFSETQRNKGNFPGRFSGRQFSNSRSEMNVSTLELGDSALYLCASSPGTAYNEQFFGPGTRLTVL.

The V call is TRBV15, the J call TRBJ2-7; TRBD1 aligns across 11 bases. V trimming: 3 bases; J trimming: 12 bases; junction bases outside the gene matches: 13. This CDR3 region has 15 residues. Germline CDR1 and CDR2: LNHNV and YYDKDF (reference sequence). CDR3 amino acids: CATSSSTGTGGILYF. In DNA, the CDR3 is TGTGCCACCAGCAGTTCAACCGGGACAGGGGGTATTCTGTACTTC.

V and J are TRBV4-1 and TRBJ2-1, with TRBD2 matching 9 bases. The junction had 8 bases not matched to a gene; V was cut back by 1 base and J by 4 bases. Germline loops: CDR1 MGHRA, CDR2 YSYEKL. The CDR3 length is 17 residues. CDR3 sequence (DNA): TGCGCCAGCAGCCAAGGTACGGCGGGGGGGTCATACAATGAGCAGTTCTTC. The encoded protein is CASSQGTAGGSYNEQFF.

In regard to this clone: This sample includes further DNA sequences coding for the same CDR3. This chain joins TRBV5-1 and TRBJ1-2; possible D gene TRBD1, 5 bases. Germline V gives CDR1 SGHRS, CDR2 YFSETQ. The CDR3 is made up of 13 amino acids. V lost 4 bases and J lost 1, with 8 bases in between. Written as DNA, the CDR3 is TGCGCCAGCAGCACCGACAGTAACTATGGCTACACCTTC. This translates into CASSTDSNYGYTF.

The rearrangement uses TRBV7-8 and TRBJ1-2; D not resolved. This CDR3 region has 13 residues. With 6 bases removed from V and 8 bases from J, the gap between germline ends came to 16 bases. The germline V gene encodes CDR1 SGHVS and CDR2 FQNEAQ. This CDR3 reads CASSRLKDSGYTF. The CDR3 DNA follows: TGTGCCAGCAGTCGGCTTAAGGACTCGGGCTACACCTTC.

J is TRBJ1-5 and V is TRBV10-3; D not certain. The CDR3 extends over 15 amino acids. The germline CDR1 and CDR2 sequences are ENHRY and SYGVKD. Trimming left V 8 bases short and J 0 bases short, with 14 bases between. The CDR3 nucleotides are TGTGCCATCGGTAAGGGCTCGGATAGCAATCAGCCCCAGCATTTT. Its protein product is CAIGKGSDSNQPQHF.